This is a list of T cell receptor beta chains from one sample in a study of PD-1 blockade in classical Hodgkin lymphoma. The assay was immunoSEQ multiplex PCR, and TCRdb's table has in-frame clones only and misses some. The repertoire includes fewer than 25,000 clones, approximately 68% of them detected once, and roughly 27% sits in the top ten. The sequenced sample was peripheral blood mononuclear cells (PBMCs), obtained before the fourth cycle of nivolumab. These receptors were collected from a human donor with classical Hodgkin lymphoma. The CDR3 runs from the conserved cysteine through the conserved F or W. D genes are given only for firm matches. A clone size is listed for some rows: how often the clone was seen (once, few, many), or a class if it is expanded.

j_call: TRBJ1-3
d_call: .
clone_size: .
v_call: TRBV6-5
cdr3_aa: CASSYSTLKLTPIYF

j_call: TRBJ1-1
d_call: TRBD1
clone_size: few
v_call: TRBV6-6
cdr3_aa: CASTEGPGGGTEAFF

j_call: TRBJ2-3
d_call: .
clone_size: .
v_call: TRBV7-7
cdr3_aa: CASSLGLAGATDTQYF

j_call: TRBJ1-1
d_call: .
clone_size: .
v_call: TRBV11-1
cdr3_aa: CASSLGQGMDTEAFF

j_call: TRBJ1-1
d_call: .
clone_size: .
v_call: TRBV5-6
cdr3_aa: CASSLGLGGNTEAFF

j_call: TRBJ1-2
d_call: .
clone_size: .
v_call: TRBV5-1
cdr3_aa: CASSLAGYYGYTF

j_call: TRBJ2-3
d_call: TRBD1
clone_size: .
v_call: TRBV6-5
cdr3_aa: CASRRTGLGSDTQYF

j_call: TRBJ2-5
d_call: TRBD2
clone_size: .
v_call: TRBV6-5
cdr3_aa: CASSFRLAETQYF

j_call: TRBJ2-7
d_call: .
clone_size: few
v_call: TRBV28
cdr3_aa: CASSLPGGGRYEQYF

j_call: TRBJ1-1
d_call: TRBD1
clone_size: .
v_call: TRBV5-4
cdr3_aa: CASSLAGTGATAFF

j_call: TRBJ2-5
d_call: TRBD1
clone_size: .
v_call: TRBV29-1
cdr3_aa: CSPYRGPGETQYF

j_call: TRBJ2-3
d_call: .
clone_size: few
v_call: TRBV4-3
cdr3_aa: CASSQFSSDTQYF

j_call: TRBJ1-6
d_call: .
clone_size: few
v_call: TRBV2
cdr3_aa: CASSSPQETLHF

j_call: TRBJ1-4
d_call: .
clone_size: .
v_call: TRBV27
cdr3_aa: CASSLSGQGLNEKLFF

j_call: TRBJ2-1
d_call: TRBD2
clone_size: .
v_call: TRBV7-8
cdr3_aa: CASSGGGFIDEQFF

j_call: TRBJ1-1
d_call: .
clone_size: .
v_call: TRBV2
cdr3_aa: CASRPPGTNTEAFF

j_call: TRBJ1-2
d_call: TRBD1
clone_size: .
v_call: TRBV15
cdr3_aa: CATQPRGTVANYGYTF

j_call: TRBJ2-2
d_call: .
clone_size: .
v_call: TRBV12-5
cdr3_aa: CASGFKSVLGTPISANTGELFF

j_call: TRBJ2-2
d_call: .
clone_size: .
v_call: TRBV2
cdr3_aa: CASRGLVGSIGELFF

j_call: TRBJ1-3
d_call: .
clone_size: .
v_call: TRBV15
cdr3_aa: CATSISGGANPGNTIYF

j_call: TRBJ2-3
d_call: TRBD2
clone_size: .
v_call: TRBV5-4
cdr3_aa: CASSFERGDTQYF

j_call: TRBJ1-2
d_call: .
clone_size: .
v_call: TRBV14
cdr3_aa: CASSQGLQYGYTF

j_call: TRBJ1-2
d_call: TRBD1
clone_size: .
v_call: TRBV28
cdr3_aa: CASSLRTGGGYGYTF

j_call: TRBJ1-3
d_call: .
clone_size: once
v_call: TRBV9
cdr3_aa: CASSVGPYSGNTIYF

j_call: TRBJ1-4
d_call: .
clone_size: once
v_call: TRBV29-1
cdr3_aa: CSVDQGLGDEKLFF

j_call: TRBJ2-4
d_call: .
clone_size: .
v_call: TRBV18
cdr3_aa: CASSQVASTDIQYF

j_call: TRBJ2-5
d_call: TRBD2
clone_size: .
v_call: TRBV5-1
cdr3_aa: CASSLGLAGGQETQYF

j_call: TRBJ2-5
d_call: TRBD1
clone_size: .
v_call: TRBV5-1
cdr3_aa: CASSSLQGASQETQYF

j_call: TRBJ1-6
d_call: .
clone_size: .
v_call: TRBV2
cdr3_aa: CASSEAVWGGSPLHF

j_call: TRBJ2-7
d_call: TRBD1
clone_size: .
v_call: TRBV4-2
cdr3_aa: CASSPVPPGQTSYEQYF

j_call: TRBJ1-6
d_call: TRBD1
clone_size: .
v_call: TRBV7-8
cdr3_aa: CASSLGTGGPLHF

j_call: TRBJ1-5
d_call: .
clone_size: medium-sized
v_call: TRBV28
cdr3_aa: CASRPRTLSSNQPQHF

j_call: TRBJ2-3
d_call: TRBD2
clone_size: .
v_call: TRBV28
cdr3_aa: CASSSGGTAADTQYF

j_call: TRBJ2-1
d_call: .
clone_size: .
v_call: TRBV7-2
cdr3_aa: CASSPYISNEQFF

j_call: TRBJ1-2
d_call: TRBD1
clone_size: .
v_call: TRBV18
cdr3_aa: CASSPPGQGSGYTF